This is a list of T cell receptor beta chains from one sample in a study of T cell repertoires in cytomegalovirus infection. TCRdb analysed the reads with MiXCR anew, one entry per CDR3 protein. The sample has about half a million distinct CDR3 sequences, under 45% seen once. Their antigens remain unidentified. The source was cultured PBMCs, collected from culture after CMV antigen stimulation. These TCRs come from a human donor in good health (CMV status not recorded). Some clones in this sample may be carry-over from other donors' samples. The CDR3 runs from the conserved cysteine through the conserved F or W.

v_call	j_call	cdr3_aa
TRBV10-3	TRBJ1-3	CAISGQSSGNTIYF
TRBV6-2/TRBV6-3	TRBJ2-7	CASSPGLAGDFYYEQYF
TRBV11-2	TRBJ1-2	CASSLGRGSYNYGYTF
TRBV4-2	TRBJ2-5	CASSQEPGHPKETQYF
TRBV7-2	TRBJ1-6	CASSYPLWGSPLHF
TRBV7-8	TRBJ1-1	CASSSPGANTGNTEAFF
TRBV28	TRBJ1-5	CASSHGTAYASDNQPQHF
TRBV6-1	TRBJ2-7	CASSNRGLSEQYF
TRBV11-3	TRBJ2-5	CASSNGVQETQYF
TRBV5-1	TRBJ1-2	CASSLEGTGADGYTF
TRBV4-1	TRBJ1-1	CASSQTGGPNTEAFF
TRBV6-8	TRBJ1-2	CASSYSVETGVPNYGYTF
TRBV28	TRBJ2-3	CASSLKGGLGTQYF
TRBV7-2	TRBJ2-2	CASSLGRRNPTGELFF
TRBV27	TRBJ2-1	CASSLGTGPYNEQFF
TRBV6-5	TRBJ1-3	CASSGGLGNTIYF
TRBV7-2	TRBJ2-2	CASSLSIATGELFF
TRBV7-2	TRBJ1-1	CASSRLEGAREAFF
TRBV19	TRBJ2-1	CASSIRDEQFF
TRBV6-1	TRBJ1-2	CASSETPPRRVGYTF
TRBV20-1	TRBJ2-7	CSADRGRSEQYF
TRBV20-1	TRBJ2-5	CSGTSQETQYF
TRBV6-2/TRBV6-3	TRBJ2-7	CASSYVHEQYF
TRBV7-2	TRBJ2-1	CASRLGLAGGHNEQFF
TRBV6-4	TRBJ1-2	CASSEDTRYGYTF
TRBV3-1	TRBJ2-5	CASSQVTGSETQYF
TRBV5-1	TRBJ1-1	CASSSFTGGRTEAFF
TRBV12-3/TRBV12-4	TRBJ2-1	CASSTDIGQGINEQFF
TRBV4-3	TRBJ2-7	CASSQELAETYEQYF
TRBV7-9	TRBJ2-3	CASSPPGQFTDTQYF